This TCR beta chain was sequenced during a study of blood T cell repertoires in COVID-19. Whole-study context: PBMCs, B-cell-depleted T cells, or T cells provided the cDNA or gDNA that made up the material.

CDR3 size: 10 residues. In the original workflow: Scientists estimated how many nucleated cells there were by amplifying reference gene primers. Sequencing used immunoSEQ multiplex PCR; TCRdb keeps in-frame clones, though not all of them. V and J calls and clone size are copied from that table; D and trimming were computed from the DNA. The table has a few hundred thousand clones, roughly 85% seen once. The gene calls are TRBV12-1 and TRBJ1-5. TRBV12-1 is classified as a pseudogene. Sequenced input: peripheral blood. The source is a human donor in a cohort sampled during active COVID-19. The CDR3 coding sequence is TGTGCCAGCAACTCATTTCCCCAGCATTTT. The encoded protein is CASNSFPQHF.